This paragraph covers one T cell receptor beta chain sequence. Its target is not known. These data come from a study of cytomegalovirus exposure and HLA in healthy donors. Study outcomes and limitations: According to a later analysis, TCR clusters from the first cohort tended to co-occur in the 100 to 150 validation repertoires. In vitro work confirmed that a few CMV-associated chains recognize CMV antigens. Researchers catalogued 150 or so TCR beta chains as cytomegalovirus-associated.

This table comes from immunoSEQ multiplex PCR, and its TCRdb copy is limited to in-frame clones, with some not included. This table holds 90,000 to 100,000 clones, roughly 90% found once. The CDR3 sequence is 12 residues long. Looked up from germline, CDR1 is SGHTA and CDR2 is FQGNSA. The germline V and J ends were trimmed by 7 bases and 3 bases, with 10 bases remaining between them. The validation cohort, a group of 130 or so subjects, included the donors and was separate from the roughly 700-subject first cohort. The chain uses TRBV7-2 and TRBJ2-7; D perhaps matches TRBD2 (6 bases). The sequenced sample was PBMCs. The TCR comes from a man between 18 and 35 years old in good health and CMV-seropositive. DNA for the CDR3: TGTGCCAGCATCGGGAGAGGCTACGAGCAGTACTTC. Translating gives CASIGRGYEQYF.